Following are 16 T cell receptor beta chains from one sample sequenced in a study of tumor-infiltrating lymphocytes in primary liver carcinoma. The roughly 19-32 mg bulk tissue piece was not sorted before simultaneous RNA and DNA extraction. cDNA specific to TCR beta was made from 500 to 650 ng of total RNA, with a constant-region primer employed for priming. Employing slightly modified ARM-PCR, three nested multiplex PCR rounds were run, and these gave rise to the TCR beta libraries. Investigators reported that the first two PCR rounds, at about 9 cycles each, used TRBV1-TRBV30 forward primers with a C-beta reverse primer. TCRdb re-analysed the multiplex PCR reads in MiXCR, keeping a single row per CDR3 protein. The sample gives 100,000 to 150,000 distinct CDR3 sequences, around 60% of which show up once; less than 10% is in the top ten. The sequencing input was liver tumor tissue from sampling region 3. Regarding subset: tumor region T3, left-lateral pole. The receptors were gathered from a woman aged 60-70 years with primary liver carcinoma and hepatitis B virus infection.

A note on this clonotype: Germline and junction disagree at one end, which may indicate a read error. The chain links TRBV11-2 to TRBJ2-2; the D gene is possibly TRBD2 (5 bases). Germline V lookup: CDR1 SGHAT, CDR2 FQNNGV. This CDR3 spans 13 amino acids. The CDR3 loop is CAISLDRIGELFF. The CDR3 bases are TGTGCCATCAGCTTAGATAGGATTGGGGAGTTGTTTTTT.

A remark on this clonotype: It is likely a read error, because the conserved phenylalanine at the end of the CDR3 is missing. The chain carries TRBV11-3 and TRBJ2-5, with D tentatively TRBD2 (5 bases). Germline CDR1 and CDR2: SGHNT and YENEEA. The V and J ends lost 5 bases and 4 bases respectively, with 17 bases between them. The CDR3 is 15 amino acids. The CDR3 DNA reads TGTGCCAGCAGCGAAACCGGGATAGGCAGAGAGACCCAGTACTAC. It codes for CASSETGIGRETQYY.

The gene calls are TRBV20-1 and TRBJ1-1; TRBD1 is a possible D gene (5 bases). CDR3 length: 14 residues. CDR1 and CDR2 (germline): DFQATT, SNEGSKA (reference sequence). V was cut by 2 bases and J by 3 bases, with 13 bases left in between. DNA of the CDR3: TGCAGTGCTAGACAGGGCTCGTCGGACACTGAAGCTTTCTTT. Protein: CSARQGSSDTEAFF.

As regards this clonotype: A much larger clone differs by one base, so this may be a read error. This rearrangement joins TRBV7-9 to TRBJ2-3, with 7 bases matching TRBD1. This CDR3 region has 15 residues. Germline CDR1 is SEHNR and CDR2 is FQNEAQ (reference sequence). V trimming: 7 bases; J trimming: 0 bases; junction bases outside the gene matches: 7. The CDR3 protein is CASIWGTDSTDTQYF. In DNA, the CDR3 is TGTGCCAGCATCTGGGGGACAGATAGCACAGATACGCAGTATTTT.

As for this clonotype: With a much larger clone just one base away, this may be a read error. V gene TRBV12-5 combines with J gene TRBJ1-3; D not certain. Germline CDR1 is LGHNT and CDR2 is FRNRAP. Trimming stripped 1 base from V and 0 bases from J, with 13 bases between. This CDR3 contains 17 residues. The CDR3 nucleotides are TGTGCTAGTGGTTTGGGACCTCTTCCCCACTCTGGAAACACCATATATTTT. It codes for CASGLGPLPHSGNTIYF. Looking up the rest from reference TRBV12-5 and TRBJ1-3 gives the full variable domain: DARVTQTPRHKVTEMGQEVTMRCQPILGHNTVFWYRQTMMQGLELLAYFRNRAPLDDSGMPKDRFSAEMPDATLATLKIQPSEPRDSAVYFCASGLGPLPHSGNTIYFGEGSWLTVV.

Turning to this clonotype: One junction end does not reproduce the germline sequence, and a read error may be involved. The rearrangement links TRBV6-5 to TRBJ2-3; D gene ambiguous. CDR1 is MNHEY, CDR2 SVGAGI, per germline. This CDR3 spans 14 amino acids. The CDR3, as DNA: TGTGCCGGCAGTTATGTGTCCGGCACAGATTCGCAGTATTTT. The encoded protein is CAGSYVSGTDSQYF.

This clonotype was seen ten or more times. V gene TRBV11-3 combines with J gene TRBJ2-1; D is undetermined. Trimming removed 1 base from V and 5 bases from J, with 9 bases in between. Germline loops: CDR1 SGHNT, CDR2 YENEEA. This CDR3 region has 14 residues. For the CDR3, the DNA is TGTGCCAGCAGCTTAGGGGCACACAACAATGAGCAGTTCTTC. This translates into CASSLGAHNNEQFF.

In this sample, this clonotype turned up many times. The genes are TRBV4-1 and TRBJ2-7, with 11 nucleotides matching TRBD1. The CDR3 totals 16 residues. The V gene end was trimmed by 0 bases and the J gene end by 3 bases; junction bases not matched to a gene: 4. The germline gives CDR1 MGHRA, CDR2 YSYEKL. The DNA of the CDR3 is TGCGCCAGCAGCCAAGATGCGGGACAGGGGGACTACGAGCAGTACTTC. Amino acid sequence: CASSQDAGQGDYEQYF.

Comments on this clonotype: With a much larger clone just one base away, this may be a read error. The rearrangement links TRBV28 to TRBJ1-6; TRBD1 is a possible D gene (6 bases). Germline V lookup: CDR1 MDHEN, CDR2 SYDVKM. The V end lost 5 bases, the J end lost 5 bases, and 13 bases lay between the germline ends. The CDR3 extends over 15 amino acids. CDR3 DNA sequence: TGTGCCAGCAGTCCCAGGACAGCTGATAATTCACCCCTCCACTTT. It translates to CASSPRTADNSPLHF.

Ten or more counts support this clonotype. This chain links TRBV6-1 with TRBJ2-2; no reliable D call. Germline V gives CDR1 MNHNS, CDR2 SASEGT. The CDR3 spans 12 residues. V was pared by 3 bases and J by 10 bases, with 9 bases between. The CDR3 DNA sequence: TGTGCCAGCAGTGAGCTGCAAAAGGAGCTGTTTTTT. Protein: CASSELQKELFF.

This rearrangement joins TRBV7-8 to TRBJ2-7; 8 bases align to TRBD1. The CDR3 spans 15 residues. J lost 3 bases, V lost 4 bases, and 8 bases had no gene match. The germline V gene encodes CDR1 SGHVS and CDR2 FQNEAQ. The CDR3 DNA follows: TGTGCCAGCAGCTCGGGACAGGCTATTCTCTACGAGCAGTACTTC. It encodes CASSSGQAILYEQYF.

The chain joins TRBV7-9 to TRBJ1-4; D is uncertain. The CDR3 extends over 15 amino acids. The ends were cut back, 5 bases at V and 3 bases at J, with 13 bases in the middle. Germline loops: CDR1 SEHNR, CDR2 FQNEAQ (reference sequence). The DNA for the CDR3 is TGTGCCAGCAGCGTGGATAGGGTGGCTAATGAAAAACTGTTTTTT. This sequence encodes CASSVDRVANEKLFF.

Here the CDR3 reads CASSFQGWFGEQFF. The DNA of the CDR3 is TGCGCCAGCAGCTTCCAGGGGTGGTTCGGTGAGCAGTTCTTC. The gene calls are TRBV5-1 and TRBJ2-1; weak D call: TRBD1 (6 bases). The CDR3 totals 14 residues. Germline V gives CDR1 SGHRS, CDR2 YFSETQ. The V end lost 2 bases, the J end lost 9 bases, and 15 bases lay between the germline ends.

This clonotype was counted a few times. The CDR3 is CASSLGGGALREQFF. The CDR3 DNA reads TGTGCCAGCAGCTTAGGAGGGGGAGCTCTACGAGAGCAGTTCTTC. The chain employs TRBV7-2 and TRBJ2-1; tentative D call: TRBD1 (6 bases). Per the germline V gene, CDR1 is SGHTA and CDR2 is FQGNSA. V was pared by 1 base and J by 10 bases, with 17 bases between. The CDR3 consists of 15 residues.

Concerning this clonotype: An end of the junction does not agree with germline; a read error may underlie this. The CDR3: CASSFSRDEKLFF. For the CDR3, the DNA is TGTGCCAGCAGCTTCTCTCGGGATGAGAAACTGTTTTTT. The gene calls are TRBV11-2 and TRBJ1-4; no reliable D call. CDR1 and CDR2 from the germline V gene are SGHAT and FQNNGV. This CDR3 has 13 amino acids.

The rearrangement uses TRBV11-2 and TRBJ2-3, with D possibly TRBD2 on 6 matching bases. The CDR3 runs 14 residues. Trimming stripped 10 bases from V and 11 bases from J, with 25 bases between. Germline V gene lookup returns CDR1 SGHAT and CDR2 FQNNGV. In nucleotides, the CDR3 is TGTGCCAATAGCTTAGAGAGTGGACCGGGGGAGCAGTATTTT. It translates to CANSLESGPGEQYF.